The source of this TCR beta chain is a study of early T cells in non-severe SARS-CoV-2 infection. The length of the CDR3 is 14 residues. V was shortened by 0 bases and J by 0 bases, with 6 bases between the two germline ends. Germline V CDR1 and CDR2: SGHRS, YFSETQ. Unique molecular identifiers tagged individual cDNA molecules. TCRdb fed the 5' RACE reads into MiXCR, producing one record per CDR3 protein. The data show over 15,000 distinct CDR3 sequences, around 6.1% seen once. By its share, this clonotype is medium-sized (0.01 to 0.1%). This clonotype was sampled from an adult who was a healthcare worker with PCR-confirmed SARS-CoV-2 infection or an uninfected control (not recorded which). The source material was whole blood, sampled at baseline. The V and J genes are TRBV5-1 and TRBJ1-2; D gene unclear. CDR3 amino acids: CASSLEGANYGYTF. In DNA, the CDR3 is TGCGCCAGCAGCTTGGAAGGAGCTAACTATGGCTACACCTTC.